A single T cell receptor beta chain is shown here with its context. As yet, its antigen is unknown. The germline CDR1 and CDR2 sequences are KGHSH and LQKENI. The CDR3 runs 15 residues. Germline trimming cut 2 bases from V and 7 bases from J; bases unmatched to any gene: 10. This specimen comes from a study of Tregs in tolerant kidney transplant recipients. Repertoires were generated with immunoSEQ multiplex PCR, while TCRdb's copy carries only in-frame clones and drops some. The repertoire holds around 230,000 clones, with about 80% as singletons. CD4+CD25+CD127- Tregs, CD4+CD25- non-Tregs, CD4 and CD8 cells were sorted. Study-level results: The small number of patients limits these findings pending further validation. Biological reproducibility was not directly addressed, but technical replication error appeared minimal. Tregs expanded with activated donor B cells seemed most donor-specific.

The source is a human donor in good health. The sequencing sample was made of CD4+ T cells from blood. The chain employs TRBV18 and TRBJ2-7; TRBD2 matches 8 bases. The CDR3 is CASSPNVLSGGEQYF. The CDR3 DNA sequence: TGTGCCAGCTCACCAAACGTCCTCTCGGGGGGGGAGCAGTACTTC.